The present T cell receptor (beta chain) was sequenced within a study of long-term antiretroviral therapy in people with HIV. Findings and caveats of the study: Repertoires looked antigen-experienced, with only a slight naive shift after ART. Subsequent to ART, diversity was augmented yet persisted below that of transplant donor controls.

Each donor had at least one pre-ART and at least two post-ART PBMC samples. Samples held roughly 0.85-11 million cryopreserved PBMC before DNA extraction. The CDR3 loop spans 14 amino acids. Germline CDR1 is SNHLY and CDR2 is FYNNEI. Trimming took 6 bases from V and 6 from J, leaving 15 bases between them. They ran version v3.0 of the immunoSEQ assay at survey level. This table comes from immunoSEQ multiplex PCR, and its TCRdb copy is limited to in-frame clones, with some not included. The sample comprises about 43,000 clones, around nine tenths of which are singletons, and approximately 5.4% rests with the top ten. Worth noting for this clone: The antigen is undetermined.

This chain connects TRBV2 to TRBJ2-1; possibly TRBD2 for D (6 bases). This material consisted of unsorted PBMCs, taken 0.1 years before starting antiretroviral therapy. The TCR originated in a woman in her 50s with HIV. In nucleotides, the CDR3 is TGTGCCAGCAGCGGGACTGTTCCCCGCAATGAGCAGTTCTTC. This gives the protein CASSGTVPRNEQFF.